This TCR beta chain is drawn from a study of OX40 agonist ivuxolimab in advanced cancers. Study summary: Patients were treated with ivuxolimab, an agonistic anti-OX40 (CD134) antibody. The dose of intravenous ivuxolimab that patients received every 2 weeks ranged from 0.01 to 10 mg/kg.

Profiling relied on immunoSEQ multiplex PCR, and the TCRdb table lists in-frame clones only, not all of them. The sample consists of 15,000 to 20,000 clones, around 80% of them appearing once. Germline assignment: CDR1 SQVTM and CDR2 ANQGSEA. The length of the CDR3 is 13 residues. V was cut by 4 bases and J by 0 bases, with 7 bases left in between. On this clone: Its antigen remains unidentified.

Study-wide findings and caveats: The study observed clonal expansion of CD4+ and CD8+ blood T cells by week 6 at 0.1 to 3.0 mg/kg.

The chain combines TRBV29-1 with TRBJ1-3; D may be TRBD1 (5 bases). This receptor was obtained from an adult with an advanced solid tumor such as melanoma, head and neck, liver or kidney cancer. The source was CD4+ or CD8+ T cells sorted from blood, collected in a trial of the OX40 agonist ivuxolimab. The CDR3 loop reads CSVATVSGNTIYF. CDR3 sequence (DNA): TGCAGCGTTGCGACAGTCTCTGGAAACACCATATATTTT.